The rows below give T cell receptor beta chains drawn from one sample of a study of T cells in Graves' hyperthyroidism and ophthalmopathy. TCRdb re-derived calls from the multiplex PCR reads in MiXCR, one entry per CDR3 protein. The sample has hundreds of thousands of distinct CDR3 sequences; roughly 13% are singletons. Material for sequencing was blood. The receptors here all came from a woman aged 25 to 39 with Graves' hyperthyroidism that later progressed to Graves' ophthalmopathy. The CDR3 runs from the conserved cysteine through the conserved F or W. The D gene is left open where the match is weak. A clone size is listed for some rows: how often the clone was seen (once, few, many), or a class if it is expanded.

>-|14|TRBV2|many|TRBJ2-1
TGTGCCAGCAGTGCAATGAGCTCCTACAATGAGCAGTTCTTC
CASSAMSSYNEQFF
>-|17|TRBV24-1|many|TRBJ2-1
TGTGCCACCAGTGATGCGACTAGCTGGGGGCCCTACAATGAGCAGTTCTTC
CATSDATSWGPYNEQFF
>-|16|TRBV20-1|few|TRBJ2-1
TGCAGTGCTAGAAACCGGATGGCTAGCAGATACAATGAGCAGTTCTTC
CSARNRMASRYNEQFF
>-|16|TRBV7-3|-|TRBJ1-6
TGTGCCAGCAGCTTAACACCGGCGGGGAATAATTCACCCCTCCACTTT
CASSLTPAGNNSPLHF
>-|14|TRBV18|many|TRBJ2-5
TGTGCCAGCTCACCACCGAGACAGCAGGCGACCCAGTACTTC
CASSPPRQQATQYF
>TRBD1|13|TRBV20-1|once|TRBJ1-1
TGCAGTGCGCCTGGACAGGGCCCCACTGAAGCTTTCTTT
CSAPGQGPTEAFF
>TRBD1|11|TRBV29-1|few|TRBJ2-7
TGCAGCGTCGCAGGGGGATCCGAGCAGTACTTC
CSVAGGSEQYF
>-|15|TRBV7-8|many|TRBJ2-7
TGTGCCAGCAGCGGAAGGGGGTACGGCACCTACGAGCAGTACTTC
CASSGRGYGTYEQYF
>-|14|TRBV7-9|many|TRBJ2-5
TGTGCCAGCAGCGTTGGGCAGGGGAGAGAGACCCAGTACTTC
CASSVGQGRETQYF
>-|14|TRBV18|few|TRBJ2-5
TGTGCCAGCTCACCAAGTTTCGCCGGGGAGACCCAGTACTTC
CASSPSFAGETQYF
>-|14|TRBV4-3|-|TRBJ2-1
TGCGCCAGCAGCCAAGGGTCAGGGTACAATGAGCAGTTCTTC
CASSQGSGYNEQFF
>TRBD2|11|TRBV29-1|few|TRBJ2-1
TGCAGCGCGGTCGGCGGGAGGGAGCAGTTCTTC
CSAVGGREQFF
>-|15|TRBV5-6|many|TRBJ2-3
TGTGCCAGCAGCTTTCCTAGCCGGGGTGGGGATACGCAGTATTTT
CASSFPSRGGDTQYF
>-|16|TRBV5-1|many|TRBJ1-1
TGCGCCAGCAGCCGCGTGACTCGTACCGAGGGCACTGAAGCTTTCTTT
CASSRVTRTEGTEAFF
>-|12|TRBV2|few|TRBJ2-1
TGTGCCAGCAGTGGGACCAACAATGAGCAGTTCTTC
CASSGTNNEQFF
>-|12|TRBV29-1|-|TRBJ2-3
TGCAGCGTTTCCTTGAATGGCGATACGCAGTATTTT
CSVSLNGDTQYF
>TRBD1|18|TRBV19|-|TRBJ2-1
TGTGCCAGTAGTTCTGACGCGGGACAGGGGTCTTCCTACAATGAGCAGCTCTTC
CASSSDAGQGSSYNEQLF
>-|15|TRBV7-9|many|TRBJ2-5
TGTGCCAGCAGCTTAGGACAGGGACTGCAAGAGACCCAGTACTTC
CASSLGQGLQETQYF
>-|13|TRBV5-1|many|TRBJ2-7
TGCGCCAGCAGCCCTGGGACCTTCTACGAGCAGTACTTC
CASSPGTFYEQYF
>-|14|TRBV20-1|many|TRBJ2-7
TGCAGTGCTAGGGCCGGAGTAGGTCCCTACGAGCAGTACTTC
CSARAGVGPYEQYF
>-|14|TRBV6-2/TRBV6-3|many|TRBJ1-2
TGTGCCAGCACCAACGAGGGAACCTTCTATGGCTACACCTTC
CASTNEGTFYGYTF
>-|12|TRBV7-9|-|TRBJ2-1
TGTGCCAGCAGCCCCCGGTGGGGTGAGCAGTTCTTC
CASSPRWGEQFF
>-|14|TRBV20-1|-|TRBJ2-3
TGCAGTGCTCCTTTGGGGGCAGGCACAGATACGCAGTATTTT
CSAPLGAGTDTQYF
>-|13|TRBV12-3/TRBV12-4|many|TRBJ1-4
TGTGCCAGCGGCGGACAACTTAATGAAAAACTGTTTTTT
CASGGQLNEKLFF
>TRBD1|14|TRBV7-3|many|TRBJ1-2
TGTGCCAGCAGCCCCTCGGGACAGGGCTATGGCTACACCTTC
CASSPSGQGYGYTF
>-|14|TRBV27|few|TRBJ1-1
TGTGTCAGCAGTTTACAGTACATGAACACTGAAGCTTTCTTT
CVSSLQYMNTEAFF
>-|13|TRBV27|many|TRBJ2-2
TGTGCCAGCAGCCCCTCAGGGGCCGGGGAGCTGTTTTTT
CASSPSGAGELFF
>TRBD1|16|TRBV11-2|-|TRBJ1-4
TGTGCCAGCAGCCCGATATCCGGGACAGACAATGAAAAACTGTTTTTT
CASSPISGTDNEKLFF
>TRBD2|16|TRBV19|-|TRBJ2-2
TGTGCCAGTAGTAATCTAGCGGGAGGGCCTTTCGGGGAGCTGTTTTTT
CASSNLAGGPFGELFF
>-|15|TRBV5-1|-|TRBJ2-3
TGCGCCAGCAGCTTGGCCCCGGAGCGCGCAGATACGCAGTATTTT
CASSLAPERADTQYF
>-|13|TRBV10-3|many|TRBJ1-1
TGTGCCATCAGTGAGTCAGGGGGTAATTCGGCTTTCTTT
CAISESGGNSAFF
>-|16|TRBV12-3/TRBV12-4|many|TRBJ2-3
TGTGCCAGCAGTCGCGTCGCCGGGACGGTCTCAGATACGCAGTATTTT
CASSRVAGTVSDTQYF
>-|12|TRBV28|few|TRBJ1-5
TGTGCCAGCAGTTTACTGGGACAACTCCAGCATTTT
CASSLLGQLQHF
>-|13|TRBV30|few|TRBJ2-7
TGTGCCTGGAGTGACGACACCTCCTACGAGCAGTACTTC
CAWSDDTSYEQYF
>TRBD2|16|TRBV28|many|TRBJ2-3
TGTGCCACCAAAATTGGGACTAGCGGGAGTACAGATACGCAGTATTTT
CATKIGTSGSTDTQYF
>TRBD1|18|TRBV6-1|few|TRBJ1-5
TGTGCCAGCAGACTCCGGGACAGGGGGCGGGAGCGCAATCAGCCCCAGCATTTT
CASRLRDRGRERNQPQHF
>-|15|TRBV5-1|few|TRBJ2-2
TGCGCCAGCAGTTCTGGGGACACCTACACCGGGGAGCTGTTTTTT
CASSSGDTYTGELFF
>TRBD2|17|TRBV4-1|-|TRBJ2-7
TGCGCCTGCAGCCAAGAGGTTCAGGCTAGCGGGAGTTACGAGCAGTACTTC
CACSQEVQASGSYEQYF
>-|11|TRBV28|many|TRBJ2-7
TGTGCCAGCAGTCTGATTTACGAGCAGTACTTC
CASSLIYEQYF